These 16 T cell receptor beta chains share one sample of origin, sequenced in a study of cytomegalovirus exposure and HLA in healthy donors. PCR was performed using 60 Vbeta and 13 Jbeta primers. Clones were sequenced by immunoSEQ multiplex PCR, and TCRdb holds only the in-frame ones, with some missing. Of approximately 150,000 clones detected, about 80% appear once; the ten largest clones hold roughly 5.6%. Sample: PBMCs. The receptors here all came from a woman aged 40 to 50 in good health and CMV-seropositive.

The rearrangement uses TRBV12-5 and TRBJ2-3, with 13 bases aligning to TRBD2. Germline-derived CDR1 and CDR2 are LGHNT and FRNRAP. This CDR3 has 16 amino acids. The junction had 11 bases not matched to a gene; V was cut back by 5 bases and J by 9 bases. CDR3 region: CASGPGTSGAVGTQYF. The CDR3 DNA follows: TGTGCTAGTGGTCCCGGGACTAGCGGGGCCGTGGGAACGCAGTATTTT.

For the CDR3, the DNA is TGTGCCAGCAGCCAAGCCCTGGTGCGGGGGCTGGGGTACGAGCAGTACTTC. Amino acid sequence: CASSQALVRGLGYEQYF. The chain recombines TRBV14 with TRBJ2-7; maybe TRBD2 (7 bases). From germline, CDR1 is SGHDN and CDR2 FVKESK. Trimming shortened V by 1 base and J by 4 bases, and 20 bases separated the two germline ends. The CDR3 runs to 17 residues.

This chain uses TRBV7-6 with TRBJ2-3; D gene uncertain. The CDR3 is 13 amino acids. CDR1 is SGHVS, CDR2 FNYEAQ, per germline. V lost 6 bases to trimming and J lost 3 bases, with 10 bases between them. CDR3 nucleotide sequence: TGTGCCAGCAGTCCCGGGTGGACAGATACGCAGTATTTT. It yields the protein CASSPGWTDTQYF.

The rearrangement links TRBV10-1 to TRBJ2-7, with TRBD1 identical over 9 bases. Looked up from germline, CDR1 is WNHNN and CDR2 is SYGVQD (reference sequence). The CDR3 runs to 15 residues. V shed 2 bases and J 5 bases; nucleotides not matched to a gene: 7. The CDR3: CASSEPGQGKDEQYF. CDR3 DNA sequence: TGCGCCAGCAGTGAGCCGGGACAGGGTAAGGACGAGCAGTACTTC.

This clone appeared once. The CDR3 sequence: CSAKQGAGETQYF. In DNA form, the CDR3 reads TGCAGCGCGAAACAGGGGGCGGGAGAGACCCAGTACTTC. The rearrangement uses TRBV29-1 and TRBJ2-5; 9 bases are shared with TRBD1. Per the germline V gene, CDR1 is SQVTM and CDR2 is ANQGSEA. The trim removed 7 bases at V and 4 bases at J, leaving 7 bases unmatched. The CDR3 totals 13 residues.

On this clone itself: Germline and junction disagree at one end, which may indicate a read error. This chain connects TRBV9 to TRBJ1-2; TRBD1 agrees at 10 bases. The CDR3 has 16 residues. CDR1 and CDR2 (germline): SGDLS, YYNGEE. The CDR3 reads CASSVAGQGSHYDYTF. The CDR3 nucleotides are TGTGCCAGCAGCGTAGCGGGACAGGGGTCGCACTATGACTACACCTTC. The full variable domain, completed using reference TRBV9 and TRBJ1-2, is DSGVTQTPKHLITATGQRVTLRCSPRSGDLSVYWYQQSLDQGLQFLIQYYNGEERAKGNILERFSAQQFPDLHSELNLSSLELGDSALYFCASSVAGQGSHYDYTFGSGTRLTVV.

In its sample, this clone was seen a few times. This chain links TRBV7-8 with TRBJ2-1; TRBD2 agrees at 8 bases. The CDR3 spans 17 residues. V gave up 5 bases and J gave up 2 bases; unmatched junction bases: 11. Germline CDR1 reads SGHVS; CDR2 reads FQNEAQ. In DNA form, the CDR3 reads TGTGCCAGCAGCGGGGGGTCCGTCGGGGGGGCCTACAATGAGCAGTTCTTC. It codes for CASSGGSVGGAYNEQFF.

CDR3 nucleotides: TGCGCCAGCAGCCCTCCGGGACAGGTTCACCGCGAGCAGTACTTC. Protein sequence: CASSPPGQVHREQYF. The rearrangement joins TRBV4-1 to TRBJ2-7, with TRBD1 matching over 8 bases. Germline V lookup: CDR1 MGHRA, CDR2 YSYEKL. J was trimmed by 6 bases and V by 4 bases; bases with no gene match: 11. This CDR3 region has 15 residues.

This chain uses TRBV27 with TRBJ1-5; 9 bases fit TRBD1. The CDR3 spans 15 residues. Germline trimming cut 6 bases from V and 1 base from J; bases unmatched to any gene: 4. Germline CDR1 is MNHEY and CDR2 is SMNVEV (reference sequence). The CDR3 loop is CASRPGTGSNQPQHF. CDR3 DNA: TGTGCCAGCAGACCCGGGACAGGGAGCAATCAGCCCCAGCATTTT.

Here the CDR3 reads CASSSGTSGSYEQYF. As DNA, the CDR3 is TGTGCCAGCAGCTCCGGGACTAGCGGCTCCTACGAGCAGTACTTC. The chain carries TRBV6-5 and TRBJ2-7; TRBD2 agrees at 11 bases. The CDR3 consists of 15 residues. J gave up 0 bases and V 6 bases, and 4 bases lay outside the gene matches. Germline V gene data show CDR1 as MNHEY and CDR2 as SVGAGI.

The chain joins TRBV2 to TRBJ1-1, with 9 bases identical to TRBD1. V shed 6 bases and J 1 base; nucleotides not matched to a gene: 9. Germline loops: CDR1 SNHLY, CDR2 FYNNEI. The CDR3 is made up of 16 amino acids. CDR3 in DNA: TGTGCCAGCAGGGACAGGGGTAGGTTTGGGAACACTGAAGCTTTCTTT. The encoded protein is CASRDRGRFGNTEAFF.

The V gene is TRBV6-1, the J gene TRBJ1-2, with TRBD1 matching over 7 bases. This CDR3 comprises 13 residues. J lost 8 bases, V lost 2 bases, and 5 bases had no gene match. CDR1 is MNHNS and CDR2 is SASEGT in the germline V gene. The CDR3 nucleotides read TGTGCCAGCAGTGAAAATGGAGGGGGCGGCTACACCTTC. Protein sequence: CASSENGGGGYTF.

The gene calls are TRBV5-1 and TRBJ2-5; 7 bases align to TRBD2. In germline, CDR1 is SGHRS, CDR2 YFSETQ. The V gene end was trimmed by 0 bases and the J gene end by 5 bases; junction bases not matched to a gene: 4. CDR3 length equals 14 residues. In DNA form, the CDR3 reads TGCGCCAGCAGCTTGGAAGCGGGGATTGAGACCCAGTACTTC. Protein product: CASSLEAGIETQYF.

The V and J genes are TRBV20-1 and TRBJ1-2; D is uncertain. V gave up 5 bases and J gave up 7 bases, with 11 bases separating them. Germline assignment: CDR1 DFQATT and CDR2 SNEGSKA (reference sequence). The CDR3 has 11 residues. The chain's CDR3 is CSAALEVGYTF. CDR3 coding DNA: TGCAGTGCTGCCCTAGAAGTTGGCTACACCTTC.

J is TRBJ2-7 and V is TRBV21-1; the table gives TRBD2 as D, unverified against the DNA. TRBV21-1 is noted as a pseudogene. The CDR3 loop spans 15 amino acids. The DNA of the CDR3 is TGTGCCAGCACCATGGGACTAGCGGTGGGATACGAGCAGTACTTC. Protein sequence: CASTMGLAVGYEQYF.

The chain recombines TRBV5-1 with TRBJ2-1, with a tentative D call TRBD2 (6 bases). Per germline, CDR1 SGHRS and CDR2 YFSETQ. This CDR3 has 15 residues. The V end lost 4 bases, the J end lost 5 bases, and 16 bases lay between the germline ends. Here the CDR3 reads CASSLGLAPDNEQFF. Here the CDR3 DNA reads TGCGCCAGCAGCCTGGGGCTAGCGCCAGACAATGAGCAGTTCTTC.